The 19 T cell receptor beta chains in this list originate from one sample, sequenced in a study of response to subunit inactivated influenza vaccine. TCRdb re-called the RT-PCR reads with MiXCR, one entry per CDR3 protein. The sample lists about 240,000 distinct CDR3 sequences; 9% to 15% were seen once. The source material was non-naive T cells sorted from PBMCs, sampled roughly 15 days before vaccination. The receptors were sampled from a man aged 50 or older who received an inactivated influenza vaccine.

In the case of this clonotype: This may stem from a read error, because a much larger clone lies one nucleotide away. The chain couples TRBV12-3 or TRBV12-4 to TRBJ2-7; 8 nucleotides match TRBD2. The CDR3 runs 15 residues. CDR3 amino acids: CTSSSGGNNPYEQYF. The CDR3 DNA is TGTACCAGCAGTTCGGGAGGGAACAACCCCTACGAGCAGTACTTC.

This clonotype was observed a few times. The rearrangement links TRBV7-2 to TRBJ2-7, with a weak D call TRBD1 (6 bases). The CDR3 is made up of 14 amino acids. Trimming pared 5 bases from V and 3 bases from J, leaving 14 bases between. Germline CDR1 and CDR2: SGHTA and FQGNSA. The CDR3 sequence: CASSRAGDFYEQYF. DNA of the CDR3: TGTGCCAGCAGCCGGGCAGGGGATTTCTACGAGCAGTACTTC. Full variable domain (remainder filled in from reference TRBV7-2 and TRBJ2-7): GAGVSQSPSNKVTEKGKDVELRCDPISGHTALYWYRQSLGQGLEFLIYFQGNSAPDKSGLPSDRFSAERTGGSVSTLTIQRTQQEDSAVYLCASSRAGDFYEQYFGPGTRLTVT.

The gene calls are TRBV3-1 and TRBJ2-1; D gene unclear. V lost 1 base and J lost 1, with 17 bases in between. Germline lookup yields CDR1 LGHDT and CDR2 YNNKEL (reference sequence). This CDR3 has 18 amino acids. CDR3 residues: CASSQAQGWTQSYNEQFF. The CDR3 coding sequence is TGTGCCAGCAGCCAAGCCCAAGGGTGGACCCAATCCTACAATGAGCAGTTCTTC.

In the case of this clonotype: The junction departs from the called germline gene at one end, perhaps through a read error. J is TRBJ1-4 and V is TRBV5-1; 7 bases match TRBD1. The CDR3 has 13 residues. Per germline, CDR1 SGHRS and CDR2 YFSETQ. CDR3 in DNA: TGCGCCAGCAGACCCGGGACAGATGAAAATCTGTTTTTT. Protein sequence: CASRPGTDENLFF.

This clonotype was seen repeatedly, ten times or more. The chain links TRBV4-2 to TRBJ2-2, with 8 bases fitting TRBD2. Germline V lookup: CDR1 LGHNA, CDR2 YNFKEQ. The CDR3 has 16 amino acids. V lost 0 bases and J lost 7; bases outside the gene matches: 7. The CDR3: CASSQDGERESGELFF. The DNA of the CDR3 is TGTGCCAGCAGCCAAGATGGGGAGCGGGAGAGCGGGGAGCTGTTTTTT.

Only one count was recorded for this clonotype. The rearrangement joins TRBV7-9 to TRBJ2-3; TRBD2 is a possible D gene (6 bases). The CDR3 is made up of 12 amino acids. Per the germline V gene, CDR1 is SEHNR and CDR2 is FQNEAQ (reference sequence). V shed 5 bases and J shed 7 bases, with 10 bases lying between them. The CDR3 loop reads CASSHRGYTQYF. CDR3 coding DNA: TGTGCCAGCAGCCATCGGGGGTATACGCAGTATTTT.

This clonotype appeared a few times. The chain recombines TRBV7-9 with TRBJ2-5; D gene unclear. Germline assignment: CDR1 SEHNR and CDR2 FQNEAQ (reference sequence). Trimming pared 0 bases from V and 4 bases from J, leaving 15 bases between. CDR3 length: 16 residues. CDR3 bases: TGTGCCAGCAGCTTAGCGTCCGGCAGAAGAGGAGAGACCCAGTACTTC. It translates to CASSLASGRRGETQYF. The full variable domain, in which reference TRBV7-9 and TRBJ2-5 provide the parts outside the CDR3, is DTGVSQNPRHKITKRGQNVTFRCDPISEHNRLYWYRQTLGQGPEFLTYFQNEAQLEKSRLLSDRFSAERPKGSFSTLEIQRTEQGDSAMYLCASSLASGRRGETQYFGPGTRLLVL.

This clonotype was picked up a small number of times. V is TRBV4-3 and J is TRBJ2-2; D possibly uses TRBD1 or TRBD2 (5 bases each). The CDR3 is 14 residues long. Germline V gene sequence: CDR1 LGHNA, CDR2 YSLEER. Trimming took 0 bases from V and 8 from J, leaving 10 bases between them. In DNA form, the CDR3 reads TGCGCCAGCAGCCAAGATGAGGGGTTAGGGGAGCTGTTTTTT. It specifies CASSQDEGLGELFF.

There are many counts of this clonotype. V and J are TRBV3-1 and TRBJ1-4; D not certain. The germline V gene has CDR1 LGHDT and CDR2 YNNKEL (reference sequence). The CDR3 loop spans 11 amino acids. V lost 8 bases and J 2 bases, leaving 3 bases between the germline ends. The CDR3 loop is CASGTNEKLFF. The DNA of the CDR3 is TGTGCCAGCGGTACTAATGAAAAACTGTTTTTT.

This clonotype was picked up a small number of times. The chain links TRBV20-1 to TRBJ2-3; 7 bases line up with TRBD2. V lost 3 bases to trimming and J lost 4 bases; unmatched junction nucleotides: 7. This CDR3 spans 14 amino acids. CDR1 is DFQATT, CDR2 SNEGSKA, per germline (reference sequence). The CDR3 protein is CSARSLAGADTQYF. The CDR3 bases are TGCAGTGCTAGGAGTCTGGCGGGGGCAGATACGCAGTATTTT.

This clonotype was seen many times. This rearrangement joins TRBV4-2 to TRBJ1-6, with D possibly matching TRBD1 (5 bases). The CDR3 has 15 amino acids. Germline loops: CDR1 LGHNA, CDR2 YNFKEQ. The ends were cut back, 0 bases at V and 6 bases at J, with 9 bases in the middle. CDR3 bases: TGTGCCAGCAGCCAAGATAGCAGGGTTAATTCACCCCTCCACTTT. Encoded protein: CASSQDSRVNSPLHF.

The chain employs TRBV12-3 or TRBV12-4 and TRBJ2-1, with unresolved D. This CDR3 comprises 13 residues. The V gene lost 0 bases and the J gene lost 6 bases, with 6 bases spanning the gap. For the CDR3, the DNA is TGTGCCAGCAGTTTAGCGCTCGGCAATGAGCAGTTCTTC. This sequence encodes CASSLALGNEQFF.

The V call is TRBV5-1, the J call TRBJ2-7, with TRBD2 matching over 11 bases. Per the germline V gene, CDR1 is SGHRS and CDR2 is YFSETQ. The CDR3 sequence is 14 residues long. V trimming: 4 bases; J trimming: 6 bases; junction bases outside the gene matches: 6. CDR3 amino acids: CASSGSGRAVEQYF. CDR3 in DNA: TGCGCCAGCAGCGGTAGCGGGAGGGCCGTCGAGCAGTACTTC.

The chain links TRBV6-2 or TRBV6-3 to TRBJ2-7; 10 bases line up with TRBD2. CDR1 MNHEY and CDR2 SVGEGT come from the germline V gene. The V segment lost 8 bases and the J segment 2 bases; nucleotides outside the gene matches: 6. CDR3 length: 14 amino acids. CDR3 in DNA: TGTGCCAGCTGTCGGACTAGCGGACCCTACGAGCAGTACTTC. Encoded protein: CASCRTSGPYEQYF.

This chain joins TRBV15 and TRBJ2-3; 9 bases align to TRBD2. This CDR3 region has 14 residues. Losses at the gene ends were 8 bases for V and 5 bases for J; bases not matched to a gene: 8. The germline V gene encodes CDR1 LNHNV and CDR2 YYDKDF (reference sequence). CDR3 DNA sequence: TGTGCCACCGGGACTAGCCAGAGGTTAGATACGCAGTATTTT. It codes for CATGTSQRLDTQYF.

Here the CDR3 reads CASSTTDRANTGELFF. The CDR3 DNA is TGTGCCAGCAGTACCACTGACAGAGCGAACACCGGGGAGCTGTTTTTT. The chain carries TRBV6-1 and TRBJ2-2; possibly TRBD1 for D (5 bases). CDR1 and CDR2 (germline): MNHNS, SASEGT. This CDR3 is 16 amino acids long. Trimming left V 5 bases short and J 0 bases short, with 13 bases between.

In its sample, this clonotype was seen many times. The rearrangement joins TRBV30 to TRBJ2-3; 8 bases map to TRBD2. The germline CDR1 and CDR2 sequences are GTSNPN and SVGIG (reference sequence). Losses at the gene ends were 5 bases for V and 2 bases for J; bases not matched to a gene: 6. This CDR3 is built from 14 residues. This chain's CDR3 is CAWDSGGTTDTQYF. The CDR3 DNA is TGTGCCTGGGACTCGGGGGGGACCACAGATACGCAGTATTTT.

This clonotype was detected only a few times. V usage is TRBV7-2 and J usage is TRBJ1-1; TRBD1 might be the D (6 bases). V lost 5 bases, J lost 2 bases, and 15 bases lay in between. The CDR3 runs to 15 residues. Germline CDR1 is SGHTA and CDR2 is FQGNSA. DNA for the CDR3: TGTGCCAGCAGCCAACGACGGGGGGCTAACACTGAAGCTTTCTTT. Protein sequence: CASSQRRGANTEAFF.

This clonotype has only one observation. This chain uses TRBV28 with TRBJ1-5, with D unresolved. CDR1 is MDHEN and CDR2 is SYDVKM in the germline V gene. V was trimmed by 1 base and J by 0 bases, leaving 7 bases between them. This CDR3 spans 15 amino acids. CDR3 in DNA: TGTGCCAGCAGTTTATTACGGTATAGCAATCAGCCCCAGCATTTT. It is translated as CASSLLRYSNQPQHF.